One and the same sample provided the 7 T cell receptor beta chains below, sequenced in a study of blood T cells in healthy people across ages. The use of a sample-barcoded 5' primer and a J-beta primer mix characterized a second PCR of about 6 to 11 cycles. TCRdb re-analysed the 5' RACE reads in MiXCR, keeping a single row per CDR3 protein. The repertoire holds around 710,000 distinct CDR3 sequences, approximately 43% seen once, with 20% to 25% in the top ten. Sequencing was performed on blood. The receptors were gathered from a woman aged 55-75 years in good health.

With regard to this clonotype: The junction departs from germline at one end; a sequencing error may be responsible. The J gene is TRBJ1-6, the V gene TRBV12-3 or TRBV12-4; D unresolved. CDR3 size: 12 residues. The CDR3 protein is CPSSLAHSPLHF. In DNA, the CDR3 is TGTCCCAGCAGTTTGGCTCACTCACCCCTCCACTTT.

This clonotype was counted a few times. The chain combines TRBV7-2 with TRBJ2-7; 7 nucleotides match TRBD1. The CDR3 covers 16 residues. The junction had 10 bases not matched to a gene; V was cut back by 5 bases and J by 0 bases. Germline assignment: CDR1 SGHTA and CDR2 FQGNSA. CDR3 bases: TGTGCCAGCAGCCCAGACGGACAGGCGAGCTCCTACGAGCAGTACTTC. It is translated as CASSPDGQASSYEQYF.

The rearrangement links TRBV3-1 to TRBJ2-5; 10 bases align to TRBD2. The tail of the sequence fits TRBJ2-1 better, so the J call may be wrong. The CDR3 sequence is 16 residues long. Germline-derived CDR1 and CDR2 are LGHDT and YNNKEL (reference sequence). Written as DNA, the CDR3 is TGTGCCAGCAGCCAATTAGGACTAGCGGTCCAAGAGACCCAGTTCTTC. The encoded protein is CASSQLGLAVQETQFF.

This clonotype has at least ten counts. The chain joins TRBV29-1 to TRBJ2-5, with TRBD2 as a possible D gene (7 bases). Germline CDR1 and CDR2: SQVTM and ANQGSEA. Trimming stripped 4 bases from V and 4 bases from J, with 16 bases between. The CDR3 consists of 14 residues. The CDR3 loop is CSVVGSGGGETQYF. The CDR3 DNA is TGCAGCGTTGTCGGTTCGGGGGGCGGAGAGACCCAGTACTTC.

The chain is built from TRBV6-2 or TRBV6-3 and TRBJ2-7; TRBD2 is a possible D gene (6 bases). Germline V gene sequence: CDR1 MNHEY, CDR2 SVGEGT. The CDR3 contains 13 residues. The V end was cut by 7 bases, the J end by 12 bases, with 22 bases between. The CDR3 spells CASTDWGETDPYF. CDR3 in DNA: TGTGCCAGCACCGACTGGGGGGAGACTGATCCGTACTTC.

This clonotype was counted only a few times. The V and J genes are TRBV20-1 and TRBJ1-5, with 10 bases aligning to TRBD1. This CDR3 spans 16 amino acids. Germline assignment: CDR1 DFQATT and CDR2 SNEGSKA (reference sequence). The junction had 8 bases not matched to a gene; V was cut back by 6 bases and J by 0 bases. CDR3 coding DNA: TGCAGTGCCAAGGGGGACAGGGGATATAGCAATCAGCCCCAGCATTTT. The encoded protein is CSAKGDRGYSNQPQHF.

This clonotype appeared many times. The J gene is TRBJ1-1, the V gene TRBV5-1; 8 bases agree with TRBD1. The CDR3 has 14 residues. The V segment lost 4 bases and the J segment 1 base; nucleotides outside the gene matches: 3. The V gene's germline CDR1 is SGHRS and CDR2 YFSETQ. In DNA, the CDR3 is TGCGCCAGCAGCCCGGGGACAGGGAACACTGAAGCTTTCTTT. This encodes CASSPGTGNTEAFF.